This TCR beta chain was documented in a study of beta chain features in type 1 diabetes. Study overall: The study found patients and healthy donors alike in age, gender and cell yields. Study-wide results and limits: Whether TCRB rearrangement is influenced by HLA type went unresolved here. Insertions were fewer and deletions more numerous at VDJ junctions in type 1 diabetes patients.

Looked up from germline, CDR1 is LGHNA and CDR2 is YNFKEQ. Trimming stripped 1 base from V and 0 bases from J, with 7 bases between. The CDR3 is 15 amino acids. Isolation of CD4+ naive, central memory, regulatory and stem cell-like memory cells was achieved by sorting via CD45RO/CCR7/CD25/CD127/CD95/CD27. Notes on this clone: Its antigen is not known.

Sequencing targeted expressed TCRB transcripts, as all isolated RNA had been reverse transcribed. TCRdb keeps only in-frame clones here, not all; method: immunoSEQ multiplex PCR. The repertoire holds about 360,000 clones, 10% to 15% seen once, with 0.017% in the top ten. Sequencing input: naive CD4+ T cells from blood. This sequence joins TRBV4-2 and TRBJ1-5; D unclear. The source is a man in his late teens or twenties in good health. The CDR3 loop is CASSQGYYSNQPQHF. In DNA, the CDR3 is TGTGCCAGCAGCCAAGGTTACTATAGCAATCAGCCCCAGCATTTT.